The rows below give T cell receptor beta chains drawn from one sample of a study of cytomegalovirus exposure and HLA in healthy donors. Data came from immunoSEQ multiplex PCR; TCRdb stores just in-frame clones and leaves some out. The repertoire holds fewer than 70,000 clones, 85% to 95% seen once, with roughly 6% in the top ten. Sequencing was done on a sample of PBMCs. These receptors came from a woman between 18 and 29 years old in good health and CMV-seropositive. CDR3s include the opening cysteine and the closing phenylalanine or tryptophan. D genes are given only for firm matches. For some rows the clone size is stated as once, few or many, or as a class when expanded; others skip it.

TRBV5-6	.	16	TRBJ1-1	.	TGTGCCAGCAGCTTGCGGTCAGGCACCATGAACACTGAAGCTTTCTTT	CASSLRSGTMNTEAFF
TRBV18	TRBD2	16	TRBJ2-3	.	TGTGCCAGCTCACCAGGGCGGGAGGAAAGCACAGATACGCAGTATTTT	CASSPGREESTDTQYF
TRBV4-2	.	13	TRBJ1-6	.	TGTGCCAGCAGCAACGGGGGTAGGTCACCCCTCCACTTT	CASSNGGRSPLHF
TRBV30	TRBD2	15	TRBJ2-3	.	TGTGCCTGGAGCCACGGGGGGGGATCCACAGATACGCAGTATTTT	CAWSHGGGSTDTQYF
TRBV5-6	.	18	TRBJ2-1	.	TGTGCCAGCAGCTTATTTAGCCCTAGCGAGAGCTCCTACAATGAGCAGTTCTTC	CASSLFSPSESSYNEQFF
TRBV30	.	14	TRBJ2-7	.	TGTGCCTGGAGTCTCCAGGGTCGCTCCTACGAGCAGTACTTC	CAWSLQGRSYEQYF
TRBV19	.	14	TRBJ1-6	.	TGTGCCAGTAGTGGGCCGGACGGACTATCACCCCTCCACTTT	CASSGPDGLSPLHF
TRBV28	TRBD1	17	TRBJ1-6	.	TGTGCCAGCAGTTTAAGGGACAGCACAGTCTATAATTCACCCCTCCACTTT	CASSLRDSTVYNSPLHF
TRBV5-4	.	13	TRBJ2-5	.	TGTGCCAGCAGCCCGACTCGGCAAGAGACCCAGTACTTC	CASSPTRQETQYF
TRBV7-9	TRBD2	15	TRBJ2-5	.	TGTGCCAGCAGCTTTTTAGCGGGGGCACAAGAGACCCAGTACTTC	CASSFLAGAQETQYF
TRBV6-1	.	15	TRBJ1-5	.	TGTGCCAGCAGTGAAAACCAGGCCGTCAATCAGCCCCAGCATTTT	CASSENQAVNQPQHF
TRBV7-6	TRBD1	15	TRBJ2-7	.	TGTGCCAGCAGCCCCCCGGGACAGGGGGCTAGGGAGCAGTACTTC	CASSPPGQGAREQYF
TRBV7-9	.	14	TRBJ2-7	.	TGTGCCAGCAGCCCCCTCCCCGTGGAGGGCGAGCAGTACTTC	CASSPLPVEGEQYF
TRBV28	.	11	TRBJ2-7	.	TGTGCCAGCAAGTCGGGGTACGAGCAGTACTTC	CASKSGYEQYF
TRBV11-2	TRBD1	14	TRBJ1-6	.	TGTGCCAGCAGCAACCAGGACAGGCATTCACCCCTCCACTTT	CASSNQDRHSPLHF
TRBV5-1	.	14	TRBJ1-1	.	TGCGCCAGCAGCTTGGGCGGGGGGCGGACTGAAGCTTTCTTT	CASSLGGGRTEAFF
TRBV5-1	TRBD1	17	TRBJ1-2	.	TGCGCCAGCAGCTTGGATTCCGGGACAGGGCTTAACTATGGCTACACCTTC	CASSLDSGTGLNYGYTF
TRBV27	.	13	TRBJ2-3	.	TGTGCCAGCAGTGAACCCCCCCCCGGTACGCAGTATTTT	CASSEPPPGTQYF
TRBV7-9	.	18	TRBJ2-6	.	TGTGCCAGCCCCCCTATCGGGACTGCTATCTCTGGGGCCAACGTCCTGACTTTC	CASPPIGTAISGANVLTF
TRBV2	TRBD1	12	TRBJ1-1	once	TGTGCCAGCAGCTACTTGACAGGGGAAGCTTTCTTT	CASSYLTGEAFF
TRBV25-1	.	17	TRBJ2-6	.	TGTGCCAGCAGTGATTGGACAGTAAACTCTGGGGCCAACGTCCTGACTTTC	CASSDWTVNSGANVLTF
TRBV11-2	TRBD1	15	TRBJ1-6	.	TGTGCCAGCAGCTTTCGTGGGACAGGGTTAGCGGCCCTCCACTTT	CASSFRGTGLAALHF
TRBV10-2	TRBD2	16	TRBJ2-5	.	TGCGCCAGCAGTGATCGGGCTAGCGGGAGCCCCGGGACCCAGTACTTC	CASSDRASGSPGTQYF
TRBV19	TRBD1	15	TRBJ1-1	.	TGTGCCAGTAGTATATCGGGACAGGGGTCCCCAGTAGCTTTCTTT	CASSISGQGSPVAFF
TRBV7-8	.	12	TRBJ2-1	.	TGTGCCAGCTCCCGCTCCTACAATGAGCAGTTCTTC	CASSRSYNEQFF
TRBV2	TRBD2	16	TRBJ2-3	.	TGTGCCAGCGGGAGGGGACTAGCGGGGGGCACAGATACGCAGTATTTT	CASGRGLAGGTDTQYF
TRBV9	TRBD1	15	TRBJ1-3	.	TGTGCCAGCAGCGCCACAGGGGTCTCTGGAAACACCATATATTTT	CASSATGVSGNTIYF
TRBV28	.	16	TRBJ1-2	.	TGTGCCAGCAGATCCACGGCCCCGACAGGCAACTATGGCTACACCTTC	CASRSTAPTGNYGYTF
TRBV10-3	.	12	TRBJ2-1	.	TGTGCCATCAGTGAGGAGGTCAATGAGCAGTTCTTC	CAISEEVNEQFF
TRBV10-3	.	14	TRBJ1-4	.	TGTGCCACCGGGGTCGGCACAACTAATGAAAAACTGTTTTTT	CATGVGTTNEKLFF
TRBV7-9	TRBD1	16	TRBJ1-4	.	TGTGCCAGCAGCTCGCTAACGGGACAGTCCGTGGAAAAACTGTTTTTT	CASSSLTGQSVEKLFF
TRBV6-1	.	12	TRBJ2-4	.	TGTGCCAGCAGGGGGCCTGGGGGGGGCAGGGACTTC	CASRGPGGGRDF
TRBV4-1	.	16	TRBJ2-1	.	TGCGCCAGCAGCCAAGCCCTATCTAACTCCTACAATGAGCAGTTCTTC	CASSQALSNSYNEQFF
TRBV5-6	TRBD1	15	TRBJ2-1	.	TGTGCCAGCACCACGGGACAGGGGCCCTACAATGAGCAGTTCTTC	CASTTGQGPYNEQFF
TRBV4-3	.	15	TRBJ2-3	.	TGCGCCAGCAGCCCCGGACAGACTTCTACAGATACGCAGTATTTT	CASSPGQTSTDTQYF
TRBV19	TRBD1	12	TRBJ2-7	.	TGTGCCAGCTTGACAGGGGGCTATGAGCAGTACTTC	CASLTGGYEQYF
TRBV7-2	TRBD1	16	TRBJ1-2	.	TGTGCCAGCAGCCTACGGACAGGGGGGGAAAACTATGGCTACACCTTC	CASSLRTGGENYGYTF
TRBV19	.	14	TRBJ1-1	.	TGTGCCAGTAGTATAGCGGGGACACCGACCGAAGCTTTCTTT	CASSIAGTPTEAFF
TRBV7-6	TRBD2	14	TRBJ2-5	once	TGTGCCAGCAGCGGAGGGACTACACAAGAGACCCAGTACTTC	CASSGGTTQETQYF
TRBV28	.	15	TRBJ1-2	.	TGTGCCAGCAGACTCTATATTCAGCTAGGTGGTGGCTACACCTTC	CASRLYIQLGGGYTF
TRBV28	.	15	TRBJ2-1	.	.	CASSFLERSYNEQFF
TRBV7-3	.	15	TRBJ1-6	.	TGTGCCAGCAGCTTATTCGGGGGAGGGAATTCACCCCTCCACTTT	CASSLFGGGNSPLHF
TRBV6-5	TRBD1	14	TRBJ2-5	few	TGTGCCAGCAGTTACTCGGGACAGGAAGAGACCCAGTACTTC	CASSYSGQEETQYF
TRBV7-9	TRBD1	14	TRBJ2-3	.	TGTGCCAGCCTAGGGACAGACGGGACAGATACGCAGTATTTT	CASLGTDGTDTQYF
TRBV6-6	TRBD1	14	TRBJ1-2	.	TGTGCCAGCAGGGGGCCAGGGGGTAACTATGGCTACACCTTC	CASRGPGGNYGYTF
TRBV25-1	TRBD1	15	TRBJ2-2	.	TGTGCCAGCAGTACGGACAGGGGGTACACCGGGGAGCTGTTTTTT	CASSTDRGYTGELFF